The clone carrying this T cell receptor beta chain was seen a few times. These data come from a study of blood T cells in healthy people across ages. Germline lookup yields CDR1 SGHAT and CDR2 FQDESV (reference sequence). This CDR3 is built from 13 residues. Between the trimmed V and J ends, which lost 3 bases and 2 bases, there was a span of 8 bases. Through a sample-barcoded 5' primer and a J-beta primer mix, a second PCR was run for roughly 6 to 11 cycles. The template-switch adaptor was a 5' adaptor with 12 random nucleotides. It tagged each cDNA molecule. TCRdb independently ran MiXCR on the 5' RACE reads; one entry per CDR3 protein. Altogether about 1.4 million distinct CDR3 sequences are present, around 55% being singletons, with the ten largest covering 6.7%.

The sample was blood. V is TRBV11-1 and J is TRBJ2-7; D gene uncertain. This receptor was taken from a man younger than 35 in good health. The CDR3, as DNA: TGTGCCAGCAGCTTTTCGGAACCCTACGAGCAGTACTTC. This codes for CASSFSEPYEQYF.